These 7 T cell receptor beta chains were all obtained from the same sample, sequenced in a study of T cell responses to AZD1222 COVID-19 vaccine. Clones were sequenced by immunoSEQ multiplex PCR, and TCRdb holds only the in-frame ones, with some missing. The repertoire holds about 97,000 clones, about 90% seen once, with approximately 15% in the top ten. Here the sequenced sample was peripheral blood, taken on day 0 of AZD1222 vaccination. These receptor sequences come from an adult in good health.

The table lists this clone with a count of one. The chain links TRBV4-2 to TRBJ1-2; no clear D. Looked up from germline, CDR1 is LGHNA and CDR2 is YNFKEQ. The CDR3 runs to 16 residues. V lost 6 bases to trimming and J lost 3 bases, with 20 bases between them. CDR3 in amino acids: CASRPTSSGWDYGYTF. The CDR3 region has the DNA TGTGCCAGCAGACCGACTAGTTCCGGGTGGGACTATGGCTACACCTTC.

The rearrangement uses TRBV19 and TRBJ1-1; D is perhaps TRBD1 (6 bases). Germline lookup yields CDR1 LNHDA and CDR2 SQIVND (reference sequence). V was trimmed by 4 bases and J by 4 bases, leaving 19 bases between them. The CDR3 spans 16 residues. CDR3 amino acids: CASSTGVQLWGTEAFF. The DNA for the CDR3 is TGTGCCAGTAGTACAGGGGTACAGCTTTGGGGCACTGAAGCTTTCTTT.

This clone was observed a single time. V gene TRBV29-1 combines with J gene TRBJ2-1, with D unclear. CDR1 and CDR2 from the germline V gene are SQVTM and ANQGSEA. The V end was cut by 3 bases, the J end by 2 bases, with 5 bases between. The CDR3 extends over 12 amino acids. The CDR3 region has the DNA TGCAGCGTTGACCGCACCTACAATGAGCAGTTCTTC. Amino acid sequence: CSVDRTYNEQFF.

The chain uses TRBV9 and TRBJ2-3, with 8 nucleotides matching TRBD2. The V segment lost 0 bases and the J segment 4 bases; nucleotides outside the gene matches: 4. The CDR3 runs 15 residues. Germline V gene data show CDR1 as SGDLS and CDR2 as YYNGEE. CDR3 protein: CASSVAAGRADTQYF. The CDR3 DNA follows: TGTGCCAGCAGCGTAGCTGCCGGGAGGGCAGATACGCAGTATTTT.

CDR3 nucleotide sequence: TGTGCCAGCAGCCTTGGGACAGAGCGCCGCAATTCACCCCTCCACTTT. Translated: CASSLGTERRNSPLHF. The chain recombines TRBV3-1 (or the pseudogene TRBV3-2) with TRBJ1-6; 7 bases line up with TRBD1. In germline, CDR1 is LGHDT, CDR2 YNNKEL (reference sequence). The CDR3 covers 16 residues. Trimming at V came to 4 bases and at J to 7 bases, leaving 10 bases not matched to a gene.

The V and J genes are TRBV18 and TRBJ1-5; D gene unclear. V lost 2 bases and J 6 bases, leaving 8 bases between the germline ends. The CDR3 spans 13 residues. Per the germline V gene, CDR1 is KGHSH and CDR2 is LQKENI. The CDR3: CASSPGLGQPQHF. CDR3 DNA: TGTGCCAGCTCACCAGGTCTAGGTCAGCCCCAGCATTTT.

This chain connects TRBV9 to TRBJ1-4; D may be TRBD1 (5 bases). CDR1 SGDLS and CDR2 YYNGEE come from the germline V gene. There are 14 residues in the CDR3. The V end was cut by 1 base, the J end by 8 bases, with 12 bases between. The CDR3 nucleotides are TGTGCCAGCAGCGTACGGCAGGGCGGAGAAAAACTGTTTTTT. Translated: CASSVRQGGEKLFF.